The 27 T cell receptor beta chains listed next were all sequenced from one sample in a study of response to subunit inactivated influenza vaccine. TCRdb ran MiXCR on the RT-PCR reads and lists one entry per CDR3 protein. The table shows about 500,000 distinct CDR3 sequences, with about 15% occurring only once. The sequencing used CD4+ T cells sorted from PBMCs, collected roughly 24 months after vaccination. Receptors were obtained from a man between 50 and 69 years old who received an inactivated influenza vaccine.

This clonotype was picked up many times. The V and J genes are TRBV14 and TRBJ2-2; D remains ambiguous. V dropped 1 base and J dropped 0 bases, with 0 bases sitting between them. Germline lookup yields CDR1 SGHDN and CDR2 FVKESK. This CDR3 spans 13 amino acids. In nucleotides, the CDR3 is TGTGCCAGCAGCCAAGCGAACACCGGGGAGCTGTTTTTT. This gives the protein CASSQANTGELFF.

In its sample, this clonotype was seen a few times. The CDR3 DNA is TGTGCCAGCAGCATGTCCGGGACTAGTCCTTACGAGCAGTACTTC. Translation gives CASSMSGTSPYEQYF. This sequence joins TRBV7-3 and TRBJ2-7, with 8 bases identical to TRBD2. The CDR3 has 15 amino acids. Germline values: CDR1 SGHTA, CDR2 FQGTGA. The V segment lost 5 bases and the J segment 4 bases; nucleotides outside the gene matches: 10.

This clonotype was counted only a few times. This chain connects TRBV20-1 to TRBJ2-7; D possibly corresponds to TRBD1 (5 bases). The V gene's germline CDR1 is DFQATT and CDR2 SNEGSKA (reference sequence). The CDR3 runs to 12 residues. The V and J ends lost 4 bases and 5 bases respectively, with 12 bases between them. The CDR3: CSATQGSNEQYF. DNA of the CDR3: TGCAGTGCTACTCAGGGTTCCAACGAGCAGTACTTC.

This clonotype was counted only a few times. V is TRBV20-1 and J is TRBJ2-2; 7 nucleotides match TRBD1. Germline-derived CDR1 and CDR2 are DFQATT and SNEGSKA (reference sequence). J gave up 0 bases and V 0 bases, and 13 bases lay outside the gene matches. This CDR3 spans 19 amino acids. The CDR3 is CSAREGTGVHRSNTGELFF. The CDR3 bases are TGCAGTGCTAGAGAAGGCACAGGGGTTCACCGATCGAACACCGGGGAGCTGTTTTTT.

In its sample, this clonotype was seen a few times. The CDR3 sequence: CASSSYSTDTQYF. The DNA for the CDR3 is TGTGCCAGCAGCAGCTACAGCACAGATACGCAGTATTTT. This chain links TRBV4-2 with TRBJ2-3; D uncertain. The CDR3 covers 13 residues. Germline CDR1 reads LGHNA; CDR2 reads YNFKEQ. Trimming shortened V by 5 bases and J by 0 bases, and 6 bases separated the two germline ends.

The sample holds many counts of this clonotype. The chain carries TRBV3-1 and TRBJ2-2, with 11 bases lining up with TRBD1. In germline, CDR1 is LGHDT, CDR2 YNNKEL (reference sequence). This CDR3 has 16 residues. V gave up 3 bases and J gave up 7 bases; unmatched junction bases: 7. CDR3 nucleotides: TGTGCCAGCAGCCAGCCGGACAGGGGGCGGGTCGGGGAGCTGTTTTTT. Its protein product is CASSQPDRGRVGELFF.

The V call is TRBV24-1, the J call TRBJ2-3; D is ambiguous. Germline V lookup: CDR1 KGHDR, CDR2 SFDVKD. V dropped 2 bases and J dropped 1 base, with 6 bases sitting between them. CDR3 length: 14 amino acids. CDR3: CATSDYFGTDTQYF. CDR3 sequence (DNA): TGTGCCACCAGTGATTATTTTGGCACAGATACGCAGTATTTT.

The CDR3: CASSVRTGTNEQFF. CDR3 DNA: TGTGCCAGCAGCGTCCGTACCGGAACCAATGAGCAGTTCTTC. This sequence joins TRBV7-8 and TRBJ2-1; D unclear. CDR1 and CDR2 (germline): SGHVS, FQNEAQ. This CDR3 has 14 amino acids. Deletions cut 5 bases from V and 6 bases from J, with 14 bases between.

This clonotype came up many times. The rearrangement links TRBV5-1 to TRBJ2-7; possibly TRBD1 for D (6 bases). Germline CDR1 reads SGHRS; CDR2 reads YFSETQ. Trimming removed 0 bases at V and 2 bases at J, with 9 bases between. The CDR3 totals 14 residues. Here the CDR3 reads CASSLVQGPYEQYF. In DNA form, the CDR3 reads TGCGCCAGCAGCTTGGTACAGGGCCCCTACGAGCAGTACTTC.

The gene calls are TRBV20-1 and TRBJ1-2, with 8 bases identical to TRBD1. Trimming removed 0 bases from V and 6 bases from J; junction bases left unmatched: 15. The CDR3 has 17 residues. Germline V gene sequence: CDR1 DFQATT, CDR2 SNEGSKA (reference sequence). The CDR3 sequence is CSARDSRTGGGSDGYTF. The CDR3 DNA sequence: TGCAGTGCTAGAGATAGTCGAACAGGGGGTGGTTCCGATGGCTACACCTTC.

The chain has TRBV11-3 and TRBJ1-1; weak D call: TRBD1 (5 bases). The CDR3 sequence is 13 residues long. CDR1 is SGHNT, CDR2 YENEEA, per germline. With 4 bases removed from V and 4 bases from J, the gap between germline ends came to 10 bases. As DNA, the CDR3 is TGTGCCAGCAGCTCCAGGGTTCGCACTGAAGCTTTCTTT. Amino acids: CASSSRVRTEAFF.

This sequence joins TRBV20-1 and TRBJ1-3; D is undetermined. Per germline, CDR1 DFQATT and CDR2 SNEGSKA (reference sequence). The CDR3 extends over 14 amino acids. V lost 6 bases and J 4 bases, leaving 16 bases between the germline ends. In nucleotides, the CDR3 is TGCAGTGCCAAAAAGGACGGACGAGGAAACACCATATATTTT. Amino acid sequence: CSAKKDGRGNTIYF.

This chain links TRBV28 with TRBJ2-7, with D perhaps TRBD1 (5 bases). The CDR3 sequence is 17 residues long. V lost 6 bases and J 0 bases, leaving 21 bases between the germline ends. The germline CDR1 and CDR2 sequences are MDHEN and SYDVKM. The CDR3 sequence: CASSWGPFDLDSYEQYF. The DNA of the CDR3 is TGTGCCAGCAGCTGGGGCCCTTTCGACCTGGACTCCTACGAGCAGTACTTC.

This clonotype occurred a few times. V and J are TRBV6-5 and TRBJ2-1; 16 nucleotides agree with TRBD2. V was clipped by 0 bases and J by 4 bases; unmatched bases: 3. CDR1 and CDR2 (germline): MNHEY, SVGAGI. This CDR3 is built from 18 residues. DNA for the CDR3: TGTGCCAGCAGTTACTCGGGACTAGCGGGGGGGCTTTACAATGAGCAGTTCTTC. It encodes CASSYSGLAGGLYNEQFF.

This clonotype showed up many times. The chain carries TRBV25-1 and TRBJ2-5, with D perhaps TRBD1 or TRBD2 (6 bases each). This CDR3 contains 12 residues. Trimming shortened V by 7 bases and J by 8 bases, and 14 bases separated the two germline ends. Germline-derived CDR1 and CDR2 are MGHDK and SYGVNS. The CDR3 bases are TGTGCCAGCACCGCACCCGGGGGCACCCAGTACTTC. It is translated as CASTAPGGTQYF.

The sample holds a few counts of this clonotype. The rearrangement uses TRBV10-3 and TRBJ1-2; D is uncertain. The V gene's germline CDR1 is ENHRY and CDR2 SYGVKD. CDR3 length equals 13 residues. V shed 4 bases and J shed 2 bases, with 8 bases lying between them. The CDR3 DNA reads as TGTGCCATCAGTGGCGGAGGGAACTATGGCTACACCTTC. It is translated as CAISGGGNYGYTF.

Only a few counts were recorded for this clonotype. The DNA for the CDR3 is TGCAGCGTTGAAGACTACCAGAACTATGGCTACACCTTC. It yields the protein CSVEDYQNYGYTF. This chain connects TRBV29-1 to TRBJ1-2; no firm D call. The CDR3 has 13 amino acids. Germline lookup yields CDR1 SQVTM and CDR2 ANQGSEA. V lost 0 bases and J 2 bases, leaving 7 bases between the germline ends.

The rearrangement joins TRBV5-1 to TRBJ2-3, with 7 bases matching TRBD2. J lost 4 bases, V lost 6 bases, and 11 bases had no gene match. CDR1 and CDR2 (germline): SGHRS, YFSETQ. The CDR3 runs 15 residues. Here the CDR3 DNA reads TGCGCCAGCACCTGGGAGGGCCGGCGGCCAGATACGCAGTATTTT. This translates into CASTWEGRRPDTQYF.

The CDR3 nucleotides are TGTGCCAGCAGCCCTAGCTTTTTGGGCTCCTACAATGAGCAGTTCTTC. This translates into CASSPSFLGSYNEQFF. V gene TRBV7-2 combines with J gene TRBJ2-1; weak D call: TRBD2 (5 bases). Trimming stripped 5 bases from V and 0 bases from J, with 14 bases between. CDR1 and CDR2 (germline): SGHTA, FQGNSA. The CDR3 length is 16 residues.

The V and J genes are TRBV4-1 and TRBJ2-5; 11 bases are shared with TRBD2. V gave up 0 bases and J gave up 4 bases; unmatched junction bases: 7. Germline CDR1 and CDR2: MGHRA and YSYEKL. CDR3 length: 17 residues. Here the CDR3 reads CASSQDPTSGMRETQYF. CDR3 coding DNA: TGCGCCAGCAGCCAAGATCCGACTAGCGGGATGAGAGAGACCCAGTACTTC.

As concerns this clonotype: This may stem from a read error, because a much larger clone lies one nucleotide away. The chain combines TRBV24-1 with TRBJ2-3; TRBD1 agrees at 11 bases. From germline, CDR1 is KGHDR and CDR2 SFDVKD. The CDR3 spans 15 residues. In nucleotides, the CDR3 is TGTGCCACCAGTGATTGGACAGGGGGCACAGATACGCAGGATTTT. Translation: CATSDWTGGTDTQDF.

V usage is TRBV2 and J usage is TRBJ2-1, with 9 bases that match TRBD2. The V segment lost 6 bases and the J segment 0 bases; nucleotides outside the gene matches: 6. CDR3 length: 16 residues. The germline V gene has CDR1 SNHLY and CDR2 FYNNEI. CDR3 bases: TGTGCCAGCAGCCCGACTAGCGGTTCCTCCTACAATGAGCAGTTCTTC. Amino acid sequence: CASSPTSGSSYNEQFF.

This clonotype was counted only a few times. The CDR3 bases are TGCAGTGCTAGAGTAGGGCCTGTCGGTAATTCACCCCTCCACTTT. It yields the protein CSARVGPVGNSPLHF. V is TRBV20-1 and J is TRBJ1-6; D remains unclear. Per germline, CDR1 DFQATT and CDR2 SNEGSKA (reference sequence). Between the trimmed V and J ends, which lost 1 base and 6 bases, there was a span of 13 bases. The CDR3 totals 15 residues.

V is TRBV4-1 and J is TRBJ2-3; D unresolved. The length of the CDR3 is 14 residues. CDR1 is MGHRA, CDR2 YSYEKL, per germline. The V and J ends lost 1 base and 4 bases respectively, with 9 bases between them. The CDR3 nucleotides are TGCGCCAGCAGCCAAGGCACATCAGCAGATACGCAGTATTTT. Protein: CASSQGTSADTQYF.

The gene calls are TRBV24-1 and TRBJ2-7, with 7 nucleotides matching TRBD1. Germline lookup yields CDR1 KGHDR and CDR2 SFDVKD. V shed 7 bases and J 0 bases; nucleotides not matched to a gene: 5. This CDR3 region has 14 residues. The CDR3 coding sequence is TGTGCCACCAGCCCCGGGACAGACTCCTACGAGCAGTACTTC. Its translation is CATSPGTDSYEQYF.

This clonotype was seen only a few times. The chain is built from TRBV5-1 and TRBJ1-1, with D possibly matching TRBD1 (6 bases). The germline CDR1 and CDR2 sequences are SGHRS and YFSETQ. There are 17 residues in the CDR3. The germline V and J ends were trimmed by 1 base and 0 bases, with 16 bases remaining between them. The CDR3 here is CASSLSIRGAMNTEAFF. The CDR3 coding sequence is TGCGCCAGCAGCTTGTCCATCAGGGGAGCCATGAACACTGAAGCTTTCTTT.

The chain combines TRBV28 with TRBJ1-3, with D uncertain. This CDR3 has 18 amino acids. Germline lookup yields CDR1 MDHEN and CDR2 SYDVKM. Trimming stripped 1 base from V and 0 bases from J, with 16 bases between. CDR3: CASSLSGSPTSSGNTIYF. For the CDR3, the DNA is TGTGCCAGCAGTTTATCGGGCAGCCCGACCTCCTCTGGAAACACCATATATTTT. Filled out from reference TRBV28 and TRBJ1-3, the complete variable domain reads DVKVTQSSRYLVKRTGEKVFLECVQDMDHENMFWYRQDPGLGLRLIYFSYDVKMKEKGDIPEGYSVSREKKERFSLILESASTNQTSMYLCASSLSGSPTSSGNTIYFGEGSWLTVV.